Each of the 19 T cell receptor beta chains below was sequenced from the same sample in a study of blood T cell repertoires in COVID-19. Sequencing used immunoSEQ multiplex PCR; TCRdb keeps in-frame clones, though not all of them. Of around 300,000 clones detected, around 87% appear once; the ten largest clones hold about 2.2%. The sequenced sample was PBMCs or T cells enriched from blood (not recorded which). The receptors come from a woman aged 18-35 years who had recovered from COVID-19.

This sequence joins TRBV5-6 and TRBJ2-1, with 7 bases that match TRBD2. With V trimmed by 0 bases and J by 0 bases, 3 bases remained unmatched. Germline V lookup: CDR1 SGHDT, CDR2 YYEEEE. This CDR3 spans 16 amino acids. CDR3 in amino acids: CASSLAWGGSYNEQFF. The CDR3 DNA sequence: TGTGCCAGCAGCTTGGCGTGGGGGGGCTCCTACAATGAGCAGTTCTTC.

The V call is TRBV7-9, the J call TRBJ2-7; no clear D gene. In germline, CDR1 is SEHNR, CDR2 FQNEAQ (reference sequence). Trimming took 5 bases from V and 3 from J, leaving 14 bases between them. The CDR3 sequence is 14 residues long. CDR3 sequence reads: CASSPESLSYEQYF. As DNA, the CDR3 is TGTGCCAGCAGCCCCGAGTCCCTGAGCTACGAGCAGTACTTC.

The rearrangement uses TRBV12-5 and TRBJ1-2, with 8 bases identical to TRBD1. V was clipped by 10 bases and J by 8 bases; unmatched bases: 24. CDR3 size: 17 residues. Germline CDR1 reads LGHNT; CDR2 reads FRNRAP. The CDR3: CATPWAGGRGGLRGYTF. CDR3 DNA: TGTGCTACACCTTGGGCAGGGGGCCGGGGAGGGTTGCGAGGCTACACCTTC.

This rearrangement joins TRBV28 to TRBJ1-1, with a tentative D call TRBD1 (6 bases). Trimming shortened V by 6 bases and J by 5 bases, and 19 bases separated the two germline ends. This CDR3 comprises 15 residues. Germline lookup yields CDR1 MDHEN and CDR2 SYDVKM. Here the CDR3 reads CASSPNQGRRTEAFF. Written as DNA, the CDR3 is TGTGCCAGCAGCCCGAACCAGGGGCGGCGTACTGAAGCTTTCTTT. Drawing the rest from reference TRBV28 and TRBJ1-1, the complete variable domain is DVKVTQSSRYLVKRTGEKVFLECVQDMDHENMFWYRQDPGLGLRLIYFSYDVKMKEKGDIPEGYSVSREKKERFSLILESASTNQTSMYLCASSPNQGRRTEAFFGQGTRLTVV.

The genes are TRBV5-5 and TRBJ1-2; 7 nucleotides match TRBD1. Germline lookup yields CDR1 SGHKS and CDR2 YYEKEE (reference sequence). Unmatched junction bases numbered 7, after V lost 4 bases and J lost 7 bases. The CDR3 length is 13 residues. CDR3 sequence: CASSPYAGGGYTF. CDR3 coding DNA: TGTGCCAGCAGCCCGTATGCAGGGGGTGGCTACACCTTC.

The gene calls are TRBV19 and TRBJ2-3, with 9 bases matching TRBD2. The CDR3 sequence is 17 residues long. Trimming removed 5 bases from V and 3 bases from J; junction bases left unmatched: 12. Germline V gene data show CDR1 as LNHDA and CDR2 as SQIVND (reference sequence). The CDR3 reads CASSPRGGARLTDTQYF. In nucleotides, the CDR3 is TGTGCCAGTAGTCCCCGCGGGGGGGCCAGGTTGACAGATACGCAGTATTTT.

This clone turned up a few times. This chain joins TRBV19 and TRBJ1-6; 10 bases fit TRBD1. The CDR3 extends over 13 amino acids. The ends lost 9 bases at V and 7 bases at J; junction bases unmatched: 3. Germline values: CDR1 LNHDA, CDR2 SQIVND (reference sequence). Here the CDR3 DNA reads TGTGCCAGCGCGGGACAGGGGAATTCACCCCTCCACTTT. This codes for CASAGQGNSPLHF.

The gene calls are TRBV14 and TRBJ1-2; D remains unclear. Germline V CDR1 and CDR2: SGHDN, FVKESK. V lost 1 base to trimming and J lost 5 bases, with 11 bases between them. The CDR3 consists of 14 residues. CDR3: CASSQVGGPYGYTF. Here the CDR3 DNA reads TGTGCCAGCAGCCAAGTGGGAGGGCCTTATGGCTACACCTTC.

This chain uses TRBV6-6 with TRBJ1-1; a possible D gene is TRBD1 (5 bases). V dropped 0 bases and J dropped 3 bases, with 14 bases sitting between them. The CDR3 totals 16 residues. CDR1 is MNHNY and CDR2 is SVGAGI in the germline V gene (reference sequence). CDR3 nucleotides: TGTGCCAGCAGTTACTCGATGGCCGGGGGAGACACTGAAGCTTTCTTT. It is translated as CASSYSMAGGDTEAFF.

This sequence joins TRBV5-1 and TRBJ1-4; TRBD1 matches at 7 bases. After removal of 4 bases from V and 7 bases from J, the junction contained 13 bases not matched to a gene. The CDR3 totals 16 residues. Germline V gene sequence: CDR1 SGHRS, CDR2 YFSETQ. CDR3 nucleotide sequence: TGCGCCAGCAGCCATGCAAACAGGGGCCAGGGTGAAAAACTGTTTTTT. Protein: CASSHANRGQGEKLFF.

V is TRBV5-1 and J is TRBJ2-7; no definite D call. Trimming shortened V by 4 bases and J by 0 bases, and 5 bases separated the two germline ends. CDR1 is SGHRS, CDR2 YFSETQ, per germline. This CDR3 is built from 12 residues. For the CDR3, the DNA is TGCGCCAGCAGCCCAAACTCCTACGAGCAGTACTTC. Amino acid sequence: CASSPNSYEQYF. The complete variable domain, with remaining parts taken from reference TRBV5-1 and TRBJ2-7, reads KAGVTQTPRYLIKTRGQQVTLSCSPISGHRSVSWYQQTPGQGLQFLFEYFSETQRNKGNFPGRFSGRQFSNSRSEMNVSTLELGDSALYLCASSPNSYEQYFGPGTRLTVT.

This rearrangement joins TRBV2 to TRBJ2-5, with D possibly matching TRBD1 (5 bases). Germline loops: CDR1 SNHLY, CDR2 FYNNEI. V lost 8 bases, J lost 2 bases, and 12 bases lay in between. This CDR3 contains 13 residues. The CDR3, as DNA: TGTGCCAGCTGGGCAGGGCGTCAAGAGACCCAGTACTTC. Protein product: CASWAGRQETQYF.

The chain joins TRBV28 to TRBJ1-2, with 9 bases matching TRBD1. Trimming cost V 6 bases and J 8 bases; bases outside gene matches: 13. There are 15 residues in the CDR3. The germline CDR1 and CDR2 sequences are MDHEN and SYDVKM. The CDR3 sequence is CASRAPGQGLQGYTF. For the CDR3, the DNA is TGTGCCAGCAGAGCTCCGGGACAGGGTCTACAGGGCTACACCTTC.

This clone was counted once. The chain couples TRBV6-2 or TRBV6-3 to TRBJ1-6, with TRBD1 identical over 7 bases. J gave up 6 bases and V 0 bases, and 17 bases lay outside the gene matches. The CDR3 sequence is 20 residues long. Germline V lookup: CDR1 MNHEY, CDR2 SVGEGT. CDR3 loop: CASSYSWGDSPTSANSPLHF. CDR3 bases: TGTGCCAGCAGTTACTCATGGGGGGACAGCCCCACCTCGGCTAATTCACCCCTCCACTTT.

The sample holds a few counts of this clone. The chain uses TRBV27 and TRBJ2-1, with D maybe TRBD1 (5 bases). Looked up from germline, CDR1 is MNHEY and CDR2 is SMNVEV (reference sequence). V lost 4 bases and J 3 bases, leaving 10 bases between the germline ends. The CDR3 sequence is 14 residues long. CDR3 sequence: CASSSKDSYNEQFF. For the CDR3, the DNA is TGTGCCAGCAGTTCTAAAGACAGCTACAATGAGCAGTTCTTC.

This sequence joins TRBV28 and TRBJ1-1; 8 bases are shared with TRBD1. V shed 6 bases and J 1 base; nucleotides not matched to a gene: 4. The CDR3 has 14 residues. Germline lookup yields CDR1 MDHEN and CDR2 SYDVKM. The CDR3 region has the DNA TGTGCCAGCAGGCAACAGGGGGGGAACACTGAAGCTTTCTTT. Amino acids: CASRQQGGNTEAFF.

The chain uses TRBV29-1 and TRBJ1-5; D is uncertain. Germline assignment: CDR1 SQVTM and CDR2 ANQGSEA. The V gene lost 4 bases and the J gene lost 6 bases, with 13 bases spanning the gap. This CDR3 comprises 13 residues. CDR3 nucleotide sequence: TGCAGCGTTGGTACCGGGTTGGGTCAGCCCCAGCATTTT. It yields the protein CSVGTGLGQPQHF.

This rearrangement joins TRBV9 to TRBJ1-2; maybe TRBD1 (6 bases). V lost 4 bases to trimming and J lost 3 bases, with 13 bases between them. Per germline, CDR1 SGDLS and CDR2 YYNGEE. This CDR3 spans 14 amino acids. The CDR3 reads CASSPLTGHYGYTF. CDR3 nucleotide sequence: TGTGCCAGCAGCCCTCTGACAGGCCACTATGGCTACACCTTC.

This chain uses TRBV7-2 with TRBJ1-2; D uncertain. CDR3 length equals 17 residues. In germline, CDR1 is SGHTA, CDR2 FQGNSA. The V end was cut by 5 bases, the J end by 3 bases, with 22 bases between. The DNA for the CDR3 is TGTGCCAGCAGCACAGTACCCGCAGGAGGTGCGGACTATGGCTACACCTTC. Protein sequence: CASSTVPAGGADYGYTF.